Below are 3 T cell receptor beta chains sequenced from a single sample in a study of T cell repertoires in cytomegalovirus infection. TCRdb recomputed calls from the reads with MiXCR, one row per CDR3 protein. Here the sample spans around 100,000 distinct CDR3 sequences, 10% being singletons. Which antigens these TCRs recognize remains unknown. The sequenced sample consisted of PBMCs, sequenced either directly or after in vitro stimulation (not recorded which). The receptor set was obtained from a human donor in good health (CMV status not recorded). Some clones in this sample may be carry-over from other donors' samples.

This clonotype was seen a few times. The CDR3 sequence is CASSYSPGANTEAFF. The CDR3 bases are TGTGCCAGCAGTTACTCGCCAGGGGCCAACACTGAAGCTTTCTTT. The chain is built from TRBV6-5 and TRBJ1-1, with TRBD1 as a possible D gene (6 bases). CDR1 is MNHEY, CDR2 SVGAGI, per germline. V gave up 0 bases and J gave up 2 bases, with 10 bases separating them. The CDR3 is 15 amino acids.

Comments on this clonotype: Sequence at one end of the junction differs from germline and may be a read error. This rearrangement joins TRBV6-8 to TRBJ2-7, with 7 nucleotides matching TRBD1. The CDR3 length is 15 residues. CDR1 and CDR2 (germline): MNHGY, SAAAGT. Written as DNA, the CDR3 is TGTACCAGCAGTCGATCCGGGACAGTTTTAGGCGAGCAGTACTTC. Its protein product is CTSSRSGTVLGEQYF.

The chain uses TRBV28 and TRBJ2-3; 10 bases map to TRBD2. This CDR3 region has 14 residues. Germline values: CDR1 MDHEN, CDR2 SYDVKM. After removal of 7 bases from V and 5 bases from J, the junction contained 6 bases not matched to a gene. The CDR3 bases are TGTGCCAGCAACCTAGCGGGAGTGGTAGATACGCAGTATTTT. This codes for CASNLAGVVDTQYF.